This section outlines one T cell receptor beta chain sequence together with its context. No antigen is known for it. The record has no base qualities; no much larger clone is one base away. From the cysteine through the phenylalanine, the CDR3 covers 12 amino acids. Here the CDR3 DNA is all that survives: 36 bases in frame from base 1. CDR1 MNHEY and CDR2 SVGAGI are derived from the germline V gene. V sheds 2 bases and J sheds 5 bases, leaving 7 bases between their ends. This sample stems from a study of cytotoxic CD8 clonotypes in ibrutinib-treated CLL (dated by TCRdb to about 2021). The study in broad terms: The cohort included some 14 treatment-naive and ten to eleven relapsed/refractory patients; 17 to 18 were IGHV unmutated. Responses were partial in around 25 patients and complete in 2; after median approximately 69 months follow-up, about 14 stayed in remission and approximately twelve progressed. Response samples were taken after a median of around 13 months on treatment, ranging from roughly 6 to 36 months. On average, each sample had about 250,000 productive templates and more than 75,000 productive rearrangements. Longitudinal samples were available for about 30% of the 86 trial participants. Cryopreserved peripheral blood mononuclear cells were obtained before treatment, at response, and at either sustained remission or disease progression. Every sample from remission and from progressive disease was obtained while the patients were still on ibrutinib.

The investigation overall reported the following: An increase in clonality was observed at ibrutinib response, with clonality remaining stable during sustained remission and falling back toward baseline at progression. Public clonotypes were rare and either contracted or stayed stable during treatment, and the rise in clonality at ibrutinib response reflected the expansion of private clonotypes. Lymph node repertoires were not examined, and the timing of sampling was not matched between patients in sustained remission and those whose disease progressed. Baseline clonality exceeded that of age-matched healthy donors and correlated strongly with circulating CD8+ T-cell counts.

The sample's time point label, decoded: approximately 2 years on ibrutinib. For TCR beta library preparation, around 2 micrograms of genomic DNA were isolated from cryopreserved PBMCs. Longitudinal blood samples from CLL patients on ibrutinib monotherapy underwent high-throughput TCR beta sequencing. The patients took part in an open-label, single-center phase 2 trial of ibrutinib monotherapy. A MiSeq instrument was used for deep resolution sequencing, which targeted depths ranging from 1 in 1 million up to 1 in 200,000 T cells, with coverage averaging 10x for each clonotype. The immunoSEQ hsTCRB Kit was used to generate the TCR beta libraries. As for how the authors treated the data: Data were analyzed with ImmunoSEQ Data Assistant and ImmunoSEQ Analyzer, with V, D and J genes assigned per IMGT definitions. Clonality, with values ranging from 0 to 1, was calculated as one minus the normalized Shannon entropy of productive rearrangement frequencies. Only overrepresented clonotypes making up at least 0.05% of each patient's repertoire were included in the public clonotype analysis. About a dozen age-matched healthy donor repertoires from immuneACCESS served as clonality controls. The table comes from immuneACCESS by way of TCRdb, which keeps in-frame sequences with V and J called. Part of the clones is missing from these tables; in studies checked, under half for an unresolved V gene and the rest for unknown reasons. V and J calls and clone size are given by that table; D and trimming were obtained from the DNA. The sample records 110,000 or so clones, about 53% of which are singletons. The ten largest clones capture under 45% of the sample.

The V gene is TRBV6-5 and the J gene is TRBJ2-7, with no reliable assignment of the D segment. Sequencing used PBMCs, obtained after 24 months of ibrutinib treatment. This receptor was obtained from a human donor with chronic lymphocytic leukemia. The CDR3 region: CASSYGDHEQYF. The DNA reads TGTGCCAGCAGTTACGGGGATCACGAGCAGTACTTC.